This T cell receptor (beta chain) was sequenced for a study of quantifying T cell responses using KT2 cells. Study in general: RNA was reverse transcribed with TCR alpha and beta constant-region primers.

Germline V CDR1 and CDR2: SNHLY, FYNNEI. V gave up 7 bases and J gave up 3 bases, with 13 bases separating them. This CDR3 has 13 residues. The cDNA 3' end received a ligated oligonucleotide with a UMI. The first PCR ran roughly 4 cycles with an equimolar RC1.1 and RC1.2 beta primer mix. In TCRdb, the UMI-ligation and nested PCR reads were re-called with MiXCR into one record per CDR3 protein. This sample yields around 44,000 distinct CDR3 sequences, of which about 15% are seen a single time; roughly 40% belongs to the top ten. Sequencing used PBMCs spiked with cells of the T cell clone KT2. This clonotype was obtained from a human donor. The chain uses TRBV2 and TRBJ2-7; D is perhaps TRBD1 (6 bases). In nucleotides, the CDR3 is TGTGCCAGCAACCAGGGACAACTCTACGAGCAGTACTTC. It yields the protein CASNQGQLYEQYF.